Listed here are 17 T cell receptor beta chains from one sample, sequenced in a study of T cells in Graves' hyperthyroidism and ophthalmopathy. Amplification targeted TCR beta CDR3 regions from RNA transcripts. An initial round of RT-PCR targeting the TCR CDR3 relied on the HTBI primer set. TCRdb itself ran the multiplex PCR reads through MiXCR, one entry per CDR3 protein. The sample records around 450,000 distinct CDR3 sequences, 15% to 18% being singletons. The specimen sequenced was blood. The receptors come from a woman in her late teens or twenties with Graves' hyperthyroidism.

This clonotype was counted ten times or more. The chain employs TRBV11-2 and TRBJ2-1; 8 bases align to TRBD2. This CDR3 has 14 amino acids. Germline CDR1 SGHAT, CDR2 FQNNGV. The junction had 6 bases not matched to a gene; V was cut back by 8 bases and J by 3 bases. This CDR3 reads CASSIAGNYNEQFF. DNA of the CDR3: TGTGCCAGCTCCATAGCGGGGAACTACAATGAGCAGTTCTTC.

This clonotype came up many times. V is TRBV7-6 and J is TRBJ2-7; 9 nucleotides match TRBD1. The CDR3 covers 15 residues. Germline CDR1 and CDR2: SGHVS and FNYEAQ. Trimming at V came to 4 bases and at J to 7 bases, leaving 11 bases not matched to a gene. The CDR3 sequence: CASSSLPGQGGEQYF. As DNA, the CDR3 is TGTGCCAGCAGCTCGTTGCCGGGACAGGGAGGGGAGCAGTACTTC.

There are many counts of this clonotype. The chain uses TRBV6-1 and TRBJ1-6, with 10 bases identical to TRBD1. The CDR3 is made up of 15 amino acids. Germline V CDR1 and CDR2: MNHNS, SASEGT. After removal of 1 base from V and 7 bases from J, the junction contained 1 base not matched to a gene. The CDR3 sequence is CASSEGTGGNSPLHF. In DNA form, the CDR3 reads TGTGCCAGCAGTGAAGGGACAGGGGGAAATTCACCCCTCCACTTT.

Written as DNA, the CDR3 is TGTGCCAGCAGTGAAGTCGATGGAGATAGCACTGAAGCTTTCTTT. Protein: CASSEVDGDSTEAFF. The chain employs TRBV6-1 and TRBJ1-1, with D unclear. The CDR3 extends over 15 amino acids. Germline CDR1 is MNHNS and CDR2 is SASEGT. Trimming took 1 base from V and 4 from J, leaving 13 bases between them.

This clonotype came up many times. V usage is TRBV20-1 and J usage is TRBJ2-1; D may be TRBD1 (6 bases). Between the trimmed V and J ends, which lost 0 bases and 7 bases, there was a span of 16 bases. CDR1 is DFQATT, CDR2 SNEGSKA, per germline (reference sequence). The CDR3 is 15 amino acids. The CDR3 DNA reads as TGCAGTGCTAGAGATCCACAGGGAGTGTTTAATGAGCAGTTCTTC. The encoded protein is CSARDPQGVFNEQFF.

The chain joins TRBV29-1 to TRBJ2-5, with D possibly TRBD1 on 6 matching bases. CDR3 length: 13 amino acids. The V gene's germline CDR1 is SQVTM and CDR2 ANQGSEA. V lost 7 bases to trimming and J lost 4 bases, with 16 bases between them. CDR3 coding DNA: TGCAGCGGTGGTGAGGGGGTACGAGAGACCCAGTACTTC. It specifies CSGGEGVRETQYF. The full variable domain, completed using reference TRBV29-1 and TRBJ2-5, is SAVISQKPSRDICQRGTSLTIQCQVDSQVTMMFWYRQQPGQSLTLIATANQGSEATYESGFVIDKFPISRPNLTFSTLTVSNMSPEDSSIYLCSGGEGVRETQYFGPGTRLLVL.

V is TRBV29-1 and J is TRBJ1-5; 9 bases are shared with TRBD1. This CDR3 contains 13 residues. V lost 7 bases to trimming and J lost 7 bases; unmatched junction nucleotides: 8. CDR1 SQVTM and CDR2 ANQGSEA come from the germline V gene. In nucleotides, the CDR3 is TGCAGCGCAGGGACAGGGTTGGGGCAGCCCCAGCATTTT. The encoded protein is CSAGTGLGQPQHF.

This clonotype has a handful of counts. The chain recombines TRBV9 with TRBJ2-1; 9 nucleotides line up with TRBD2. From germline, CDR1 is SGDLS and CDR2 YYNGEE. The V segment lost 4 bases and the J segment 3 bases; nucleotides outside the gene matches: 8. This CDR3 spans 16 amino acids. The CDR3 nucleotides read TGTGCCAGCAGCCCTCAGTTGCGGGGGGGCTACAATGAGCAGTTCTTC. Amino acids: CASSPQLRGGYNEQFF.

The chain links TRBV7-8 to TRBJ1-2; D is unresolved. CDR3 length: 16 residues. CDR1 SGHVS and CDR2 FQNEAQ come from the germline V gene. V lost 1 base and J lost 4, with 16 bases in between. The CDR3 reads CASSLERHVGGYGYTF. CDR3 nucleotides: TGTGCCAGCAGCTTAGAGCGCCATGTGGGAGGCTATGGCTACACCTTC.

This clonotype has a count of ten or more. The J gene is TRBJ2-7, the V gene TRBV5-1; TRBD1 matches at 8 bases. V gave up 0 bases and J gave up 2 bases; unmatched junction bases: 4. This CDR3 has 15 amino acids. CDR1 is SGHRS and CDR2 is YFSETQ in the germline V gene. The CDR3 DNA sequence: TGCGCCAGCAGCTTGGTAACAGGGGGTGCCTACGAGCAGTACTTC. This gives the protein CASSLVTGGAYEQYF.

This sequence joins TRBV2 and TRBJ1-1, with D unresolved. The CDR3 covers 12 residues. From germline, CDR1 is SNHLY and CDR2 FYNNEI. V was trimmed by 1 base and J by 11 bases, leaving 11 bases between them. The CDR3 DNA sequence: TGTGCCAGCAGTGAAGGCCAGCGGTGGGCTTTCTTT. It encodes CASSEGQRWAFF.

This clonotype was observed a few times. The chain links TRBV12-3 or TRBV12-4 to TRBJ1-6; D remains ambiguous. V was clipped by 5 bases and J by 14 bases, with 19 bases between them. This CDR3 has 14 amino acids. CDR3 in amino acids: CASSPSGTRDTLHF. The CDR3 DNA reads TGTGCCAGCAGTCCCTCAGGAACCAGAGACACCCTCCACTTT.

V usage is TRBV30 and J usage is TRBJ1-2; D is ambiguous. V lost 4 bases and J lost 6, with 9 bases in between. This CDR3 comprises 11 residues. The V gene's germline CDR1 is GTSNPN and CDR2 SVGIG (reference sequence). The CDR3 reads CAWKSEDGYTF. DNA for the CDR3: TGTGCCTGGAAATCCGAGGATGGCTACACCTTC.

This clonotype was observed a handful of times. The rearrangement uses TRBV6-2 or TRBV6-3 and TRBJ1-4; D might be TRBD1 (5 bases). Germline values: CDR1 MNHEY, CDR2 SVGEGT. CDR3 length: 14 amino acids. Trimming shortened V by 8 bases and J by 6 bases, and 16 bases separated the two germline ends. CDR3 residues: CASAGGVLHEKLFF. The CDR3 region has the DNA TGTGCCAGCGCCGGGGGGGTTTTACATGAAAAACTGTTTTTT.

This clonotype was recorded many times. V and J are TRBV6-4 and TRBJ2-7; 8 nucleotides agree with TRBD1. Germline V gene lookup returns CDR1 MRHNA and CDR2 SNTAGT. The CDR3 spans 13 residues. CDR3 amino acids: CVDGDRTSYEQYF. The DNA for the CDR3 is TGTGTCGACGGGGACAGGACCTCCTACGAGCAGTACTTC.

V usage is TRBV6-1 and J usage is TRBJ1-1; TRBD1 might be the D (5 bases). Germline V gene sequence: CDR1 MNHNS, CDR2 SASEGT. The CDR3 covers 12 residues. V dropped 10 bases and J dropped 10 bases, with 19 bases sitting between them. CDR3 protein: CAIWGGAKGAFF. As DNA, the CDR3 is TGTGCCATCTGGGGGGGAGCGAAGGGAGCTTTCTTT.

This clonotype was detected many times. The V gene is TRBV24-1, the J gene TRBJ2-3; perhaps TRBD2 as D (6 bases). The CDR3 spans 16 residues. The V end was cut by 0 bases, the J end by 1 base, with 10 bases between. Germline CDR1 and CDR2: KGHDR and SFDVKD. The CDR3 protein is CATSDLGGTGTDTQYF. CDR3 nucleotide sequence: TGTGCCACCAGTGATTTGGGCGGGACTGGCACAGATACGCAGTATTTT.